This entry concerns a single T cell receptor beta chain. The target antigen is unknown. The data originate from a study of cytomegalovirus exposure and HLA in healthy donors. Points from the study as a whole: Most sequenced TCRs were rare (though some public TCRs occurred in many donors). There were a few CMV-associated chains whose specificity for CMV antigens was confirmed in vitro. The study listed 164 cytomegalovirus-associated TCR beta chains.

Sequencing used immunoSEQ multiplex PCR; TCRdb keeps in-frame clones, though not all of them. The top ten clones hold less than 3.5% of a sample with about 140,000 clones, roughly nine tenths of them seen once. A 120-subject validation cohort, separate from the roughly 700-subject first cohort, supplied the donors. Trimming took off 0 bases at V and 3 bases at J, with 11 bases between the two ends. CDR1 is MNHEY and CDR2 is SMNVEV in the germline V gene (reference sequence). This CDR3 is built from 15 residues. This TCR derives from a man between 18 and 29 years old in good health and CMV-seronegative. Sequencing input: PBMCs. The chain links TRBV27 to TRBJ1-2; D remains ambiguous. CDR3 sequence reads: CASSLSLGGYYGYTF. The CDR3 DNA reads as TGTGCCAGCAGTTTATCCCTCGGCGGTTACTATGGCTACACCTTC.